These 26 T cell receptor beta chains came from one sample sequenced in a study of T cell responses to AZD1222 COVID-19 vaccine. Using immunoSEQ multiplex PCR, the repertoire was profiled, and TCRdb retains in-frame clones only, with some absent. This sample yields more than 80,000 clones, of which roughly 88% are seen a single time; about 12% belongs to the top ten. The material was peripheral blood, obtained 28 days after the second AZD1222 dose. Every receptor here comes from an adult who received the AZD1222 COVID-19 vaccine.

CDR3 loop: CASSPHTDTQYF. CDR3 nucleotide sequence: TGTGCCAGCAGCCCCCACACAGATACGCAGTATTTT. The rearrangement uses TRBV3-1 (or the pseudogene TRBV3-2) and TRBJ2-3, with D uncertain. The ends were cut back, 4 bases at V and 2 bases at J, with 4 bases in the middle. The CDR3 covers 12 residues. Germline CDR1 is LGHDT and CDR2 is YNNKEL (reference sequence).

The chain couples TRBV4-3 to TRBJ1-3, with D tentatively TRBD1 (5 bases). The CDR3 is 15 residues long. Deletions cut 1 base from V and 4 bases from J, with 11 bases between. The germline V gene encodes CDR1 LGHNA and CDR2 YSLEER. The CDR3 DNA reads TGCGCCAGCAGCCAAGCAAGGGGATCCGGAAACACCATATATTTT. This translates into CASSQARGSGNTIYF.

This chain joins TRBV23-1 and TRBJ1-2, with D perhaps TRBD1 (6 bases). Being an ORF, TRBV23-1 has a function that is uncertain. V was cut by 0 bases and J by 0 bases, with 20 bases left in between. The CDR3 covers 19 residues. The CDR3 coding sequence is TGCGCCAGCAGTCAATCCCGTCGATACAGGGAATCGGCTAACTATGGCTACACCTTC. It translates to CASSQSRRYRESANYGYTF.

The chain has TRBV14 and TRBJ1-2; D may be TRBD1 (6 bases). Germline lookup yields CDR1 SGHDN and CDR2 FVKESK. This CDR3 has 13 amino acids. Trimming pared 5 bases from V and 4 bases from J, leaving 11 bases between. The CDR3, as DNA: TGTGCCAGCAGCTTGACGGACAGCTATGGCTACACCTTC. Translated: CASSLTDSYGYTF. Combining the CDR3 with reference TRBV14 and TRBJ1-2 gives the whole variable domain EAGVTQFPSHSVIEKGQTVTLRCDPISGHDNLYWYRRVMGKEIKFLLHFVKESKQDESGMPNNRFLAERTGGTYSTLKVQPAELEDSGVYFCASSLTDSYGYTFGSGTRLTVV.

As concerns this clone: This same CDR3 is encoded by further DNA sequences in the sample. The rearrangement uses TRBV28 and TRBJ1-2; D unclear. The CDR3 runs to 11 residues. Trimming pared 6 bases from V and 3 bases from J, leaving 5 bases between. CDR1 and CDR2 from the germline V gene are MDHEN and SYDVKM. The CDR3 DNA reads TGTGCCAGCAGCCGCTACTATGGCTACACCTTC. The encoded protein is CASSRYYGYTF.

This clone was seen only a few times. CDR3 nucleotides: TGTGCCAGCAGCGTAGGACCCGGGGAGCTGTTTTTT. It translates to CASSVGPGELFF. The V and J genes are TRBV9 and TRBJ2-2; unclear D gene. Germline V lookup: CDR1 SGDLS, CDR2 YYNGEE. CDR3 size: 12 residues. Trimming left V 0 bases short and J 6 bases short, with 3 bases between.

The chain recombines TRBV4-2 with TRBJ1-3; 11 bases agree with TRBD1. CDR3 length equals 18 residues. CDR1 is LGHNA, CDR2 YNFKEQ, per germline. Trimming cost V 1 base and J 0 bases; bases outside gene matches: 5. As DNA, the CDR3 is TGTGCCAGCAGCCAAGGGACAGGGGGCATGGGCTCTGGAAACACCATATATTTT. This translates into CASSQGTGGMGSGNTIYF.

This clone has only a few counts. V is TRBV28 and J is TRBJ2-1; the match to TRBD2 covers 8 bases. The length of the CDR3 is 15 residues. J was trimmed by 9 bases and V by 1 base; bases with no gene match: 8. Germline CDR1 reads MDHEN; CDR2 reads SYDVKM. CDR3 residues: CASSLSSGSYIEQFF. The CDR3 nucleotides read TGTGCCAGCAGTTTATCCAGCGGGAGTTATATTGAGCAGTTCTTC.

The chain joins TRBV14 to TRBJ1-3; no clear D gene. The CDR3 spans 12 residues. Germline values: CDR1 SGHDN, CDR2 FVKESK. Trimming took 4 bases from V and 4 from J, leaving 5 bases between them. CDR3 sequence reads: CASSPLGNTIYF. CDR3 sequence (DNA): TGTGCCAGCAGCCCTCTAGGAAACACCATATATTTT.

The chain links TRBV28 to TRBJ2-7; 8 positions agree with TRBD1. CDR3 length: 14 amino acids. Germline CDR1 reads MDHEN; CDR2 reads SYDVKM. With V trimmed by 6 bases and J by 0 bases, 4 bases remained unmatched. The CDR3 bases are TGTGCCAGCAGGCCAACAGGGGGCTCCTACGAGCAGTACTTC. Its protein product is CASRPTGGSYEQYF.

The chain has TRBV6-5 and TRBJ2-7, with 8 nucleotides matching TRBD2. V shed 6 bases, J shed 3 bases, and the junction held 4 bases outside the gene matches. From germline, CDR1 is MNHEY and CDR2 SVGAGI. The CDR3 loop spans 13 amino acids. CDR3 amino acids: CASSRGGLYEQYF. Written as DNA, the CDR3 is TGTGCCAGCAGCCGGGGGGGCCTCTACGAGCAGTACTTC.

The V gene is TRBV5-8, the J gene TRBJ2-2; D may be TRBD1 or TRBD2 (6 bases each). Germline assignment: CDR1 SGHTS and CDR2 YDEGEE. V was clipped by 5 bases and J by 0 bases, with 14 bases between them. This CDR3 comprises 16 residues. The CDR3 sequence is CASRVGGLTNTGELFF. DNA for the CDR3: TGTGCCAGCAGGGTAGGGGGACTTACGAACACCGGGGAGCTGTTTTTT.

This rearrangement joins TRBV18 to TRBJ2-7; the match to TRBD1 covers 7 bases. The V and J ends lost 0 bases and 3 bases, in that order; junction bases with no gene match: 2. This CDR3 has 14 residues. Germline values: CDR1 KGHSH, CDR2 LQKENI. The CDR3 sequence: CASSPPTGSYEQYF. CDR3 sequence (DNA): TGTGCCAGCTCACCACCGACAGGGAGCTACGAGCAGTACTTC.

This chain joins TRBV7-4 and TRBJ2-7, with a possible D match to TRBD1 (6 bases). Per germline, CDR1 SGHVT and CDR2 SQSDAQ. V lost 7 bases and J 5 bases, leaving 12 bases between the germline ends. The CDR3 sequence is 12 residues long. The CDR3 loop reads CASNRQAHEQYF. The CDR3 region has the DNA TGTGCCAGCAACAGACAGGCGCACGAGCAGTACTTC. Supplemented by reference TRBV7-4 and TRBJ2-7, the full variable domain reads GAGVSQSPRYKVAKRGRDVALRCDSISGHVTLYWYRQTLGQGSEVLTYSQSDAQRDKSGRPSGRFSAERPERSVSTLKIQRTEQGDSAVYLCASNRQAHEQYFGPGTRLTVT.

This chain connects TRBV19 to TRBJ2-1; 10 positions match TRBD2. The CDR3 spans 16 residues. V shed 1 base, J shed 8 bases, and the junction held 8 bases outside the gene matches. The germline V gene has CDR1 LNHDA and CDR2 SQIVND (reference sequence). CDR3: CASSIVASGSLDEQFF. CDR3 DNA: TGTGCCAGTAGTATAGTAGCTAGCGGGAGTTTAGATGAGCAGTTCTTC.

The chain has TRBV4-2 and TRBJ2-3; D uncertain. CDR1 and CDR2 from the germline V gene are LGHNA and YNFKEQ. V shed 0 bases and J shed 10 bases, with 8 bases lying between them. The CDR3 has 12 amino acids. The CDR3 DNA reads as TGTGCCAGCAGCCAAGAAGGGATCGCGCAGTATTTT. Protein sequence: CASSQEGIAQYF.

The chain joins TRBV6-5 to TRBJ1-6; no reliable D call. Germline assignment: CDR1 MNHEY and CDR2 SVGAGI. The length of the CDR3 is 15 residues. V gave up 0 bases and J gave up 8 bases, with 11 bases separating them. CDR3 in amino acids: CASSYSRGMDSPLHF. CDR3 bases: TGTGCCAGCAGTTACTCCCGAGGGATGGATTCACCCCTCCACTTT.

The rearrangement links TRBV30 to TRBJ1-3; 11 positions agree with TRBD1. CDR3 size: 18 residues. Germline loops: CDR1 GTSNPN, CDR2 SVGIG (reference sequence). J gave up 1 base and V 2 bases, and 10 bases lay outside the gene matches. This CDR3 is CAWSPGQGVFGSGNTIYF. CDR3 DNA: TGTGCCTGGAGTCCGGGACAGGGGGTTTTTGGGTCTGGAAACACCATATATTTT. Supplemented by reference TRBV30 and TRBJ1-3, the full variable domain reads SQTIHQWPATLVQPVGSPLSLECTVEGTSNPNLYWYRQAAGRGLQLLFYSVGIGQISSEVPQNLSASRPQDRQFILSSKKLLLSDSGFYLCAWSPGQGVFGSGNTIYFGEGSWLTVV.

This clone was seen only a few times. V and J are TRBV7-2 and TRBJ2-2; D gene uncertain. The germline V gene encodes CDR1 SGHTA and CDR2 FQGNSA. V was clipped by 5 bases and J by 0 bases, with 10 bases between them. The CDR3 spans 15 residues. CDR3 residues: CASSAGSSNTGELFF. As DNA, the CDR3 is TGTGCCAGCAGCGCCGGGTCCTCGAACACCGGGGAGCTGTTTTTT.

The rearrangement joins TRBV5-4 to TRBJ2-7; D not certain. The CDR3 runs 13 residues. Trimming took 4 bases from V and 4 from J, leaving 12 bases between them. CDR1 and CDR2 (germline): SGHNT, YYREEE (reference sequence). The CDR3 DNA sequence: TGTGCCAGCAGCCCCCAAGGCCGATACGAGCAGTACTTC. Its protein is CASSPQGRYEQYF. Together with reference TRBV5-4 and TRBJ2-7, the CDR3 gives the full variable domain: ETGVTQSPTHLIKTRGQQVTLRCSSQSGHNTVSWYQQALGQGPQFIFQYYREEENGRGNFPPRFSGLQFPNYSSELNVNALELDDSALYLCASSPQGRYEQYFGPGTRLTVT.

The chain has TRBV3-1 (or the pseudogene TRBV3-2) and TRBJ2-7, with a possible D match to TRBD2 (6 bases). V lost 6 bases to trimming and J lost 0 bases, with 15 bases between them. The CDR3 length is 15 residues. Germline CDR1 LGHDT, CDR2 YNNKEL (reference sequence). Written as DNA, the CDR3 is TGTGCCAGCAGGCAACCCCGGGGGAGCTCCTACGAGCAGTACGTC. This codes for CASRQPRGSSYEQYV.

V usage is TRBV5-1 and J usage is TRBJ1-2; no clear D. The V end was cut by 0 bases, the J end by 0 bases, with 12 bases between. From germline, CDR1 is SGHRS and CDR2 YFSETQ. CDR3 length: 16 residues. CDR3 loop: CASSLGVGEPNYGYTF. In DNA, the CDR3 is TGCGCCAGCAGCTTGGGGGTCGGGGAACCTAACTATGGCTACACCTTC.

CDR3 coding DNA: TGTGCTAGTGGTTTGGTCGGCGGCGCCGGGGATACGCAGTATTTT. Translation: CASGLVGGAGDTQYF. The chain links TRBV12-5 to TRBJ2-3; D gene uncertain. This CDR3 is 15 amino acids long. The V gene's germline CDR1 is LGHNT and CDR2 FRNRAP. V lost 0 bases to trimming and J lost 6 bases, with 13 bases between them.

V gene TRBV7-3 combines with J gene TRBJ2-1; the D gene is possibly TRBD2 (5 bases). This CDR3 comprises 11 residues. The germline V gene has CDR1 SGHTA and CDR2 FQGTGA. The V end was cut by 6 bases, the J end by 6 bases, with 6 bases between. DNA for the CDR3: TGTGCCAGCAGAGAGGGCAATGAGCAGTTCTTC. Translation: CASREGNEQFF. Variable domain in full (rest from reference TRBV7-3 and TRBJ2-1): GAGVSQTPSNKVTEKGKYVELRCDPISGHTALYWYRQSLGQGPEFLIYFQGTGAADDSGLPNDRFFAVRPEGSVSTLKIQRTERGDSAVYLCASREGNEQFFGPGTRLTVL.

This chain connects TRBV3-1 (or the pseudogene TRBV3-2) to TRBJ2-1; 12 bases line up with TRBD2. Germline CDR1 reads LGHDT; CDR2 reads YNNKEL (reference sequence). The CDR3 covers 17 residues. The V segment lost 0 bases and the J segment 7 bases; nucleotides outside the gene matches: 7. This CDR3 reads CASSQEASGGAGNEQFF. DNA of the CDR3: TGTGCCAGCAGCCAAGAAGCTAGCGGGGGGGCCGGAAATGAGCAGTTCTTC.

This clone occurred once. The chain combines TRBV7-9 with TRBJ1-4; no clear D. Trimming removed 0 bases from V and 8 bases from J, with 13 bases in between. Germline values: CDR1 SEHNR, CDR2 FQNEAQ (reference sequence). This CDR3 contains 15 residues. The CDR3 loop is CASSLAQVRGEKLFF. The CDR3 nucleotides read TGTGCCAGCAGCTTAGCGCAGGTCAGAGGGGAAAAACTGTTTTTT.